The sequence of this T cell receptor (beta chain) was determined in a study of cytomegalovirus exposure and HLA in healthy donors. Study-level findings and limits: Across donors, most TCRs were seen rarely, yet some public ones were widespread. Reports state that TCR beta sequences accurately predicted most subjects' HLA-A and HLA-B alleles. Researchers counted 180 or so TCR beta chains as cytomegalovirus-associated.

V trimming: 7 bases; J trimming: 13 bases; junction bases outside the gene matches: 10. CDR1 is SQVTM and CDR2 is ANQGSEA in the germline V gene. The CDR3 totals 12 residues. PCR involved 60 Vbeta and 13 Jbeta primers. Only in-frame clones appear in the TCRdb table, and some are missing; sequencing was by immunoSEQ multiplex PCR. The sample holds about 220,000 clones; 82% are singletons and the top ten take roughly 5%. This clone appeared once. Its cognate antigen is unknown. This clonotype was sampled from a woman aged 40-49 years in good health and CMV-seropositive. What was sequenced was PBMCs. V gene TRBV29-1 combines with J gene TRBJ1-4; 9 bases map to TRBD1. Here the CDR3 DNA reads TGCAGCGGGACACAGGGGGCGGGAGTACTGTTTTTT. This gives the protein CSGTQGAGVLFF.